This T cell receptor (beta chain) came from a study of T cells in Graves' hyperthyroidism and ophthalmopathy. Germline lookup yields CDR1 LNHDA and CDR2 SQIVND (reference sequence). V lost 7 bases and J lost 1; bases outside the gene matches: 4. The CDR3 consists of 14 residues. Amplification yielded TCR beta CDR3 regions, with RNA transcripts as the source. The HTBI primer set served for first-round RT-PCR of the TCR CDR3. MiXCR, run by TCRdb on the multiplex PCR reads, gives a single entry per CDR3 protein. This table holds 280,000 or so distinct CDR3 sequences, about 25% found once. The sample, blood from the first hyperthyroidism diagnosis, precedes any ophthalmopathy symptoms. Each 10 ml fresh peripheral blood draw supplied the PBMCs.

This chain uses TRBV19 with TRBJ1-5; 7 bases agree with TRBD1. Sequenced sample: blood. This receptor was identified in a man aged 35-49 years with Graves' hyperthyroidism that later progressed to Graves' ophthalmopathy. CDR3 in amino acids: CASTEQGSNQPQHF. CDR3 sequence (DNA): TGTGCCAGTACCGAACAGGGGAGCAATCAGCCCCAGCATTTT. Supplemented by reference TRBV19 and TRBJ1-5, the full variable domain reads DGGITQSPKYLFRKEGQNVTLSCEQNLNHDAMYWYRQDPGQGLRLIYYSQIVNDFQKGDIAEGYSVSREKKESFPLTVTSAQKNPTAFYLCASTEQGSNQPQHFGDGTRLSIL.